Below, one T cell receptor beta chain is given with its context. Antigen unknown. The data were obtained in a study of CD8 T cells in Susac syndrome. General observations from the study: The relatively small number of individuals in the TCR sequencing and HLA analysis was acknowledged by the study.

The germline V and J ends were trimmed by 0 bases and 7 bases, with 10 bases remaining between them. The CDR3 length is 14 residues. Looked up from germline, CDR1 is PRHDT and CDR2 is FYEKMQ (reference sequence). RNA amounts of about 0.5 to 1 ug underwent reverse transcription with random hexamers. The authors amplified TCR beta CDR3 across 54 Vbeta and 13 Jbeta using immunoSEQ multiplex PCR. Using its own MiXCR run on the immunoSEQ multiplex PCR reads, TCRdb lists one record per CDR3 protein. This table has about 150,000 distinct CDR3 sequences, roughly 95% appearing once. High-throughput TCR beta sequencing covered peripheral CD8+ and CD4+ T cells. The multiple sclerosis controls were treatment-naive patients affected by stable or active relapsing-remitting disease.

The sample was CD8+ T cells from PBMCs. The rearrangement uses TRBV13 and TRBJ2-4; a weak D match, TRBD2 (5 bases). The receptor was isolated from a human donor with multiple sclerosis. The DNA of the CDR3 is TGTGCCAGCAGCTTAGGCAGGAGAGGGAACATTCAGTACTTC. Translating gives CASSLGRRGNIQYF.